The source of this T cell receptor beta chain is a study of shared clonotypes between healthy human individuals. Study-wide points: For naive CD4 cells, 4% to 6% of clonotypes were shared across a handful of donors.

The naive CD8 fraction comprised CD45RO-negative cells positively selected for CCR7 and excluded terminally differentiated effector memory CD45RA+ cells. Donors, healthy HIV-negative adults, lacked recent acute infections or vaccinations. Worth noting for this clone: Its antigen is still unknown.

Several immunoSEQ 96-well plates shared each subset's DNA, each plate a replicate. Each replicate PCR on the sorted subsets used around 200 ng DNA (about 30,000 T cell genomes). The repertoire was sequenced with immunoSEQ multiplex PCR; TCRdb's copy has only in-frame clones and lacks some. Among about 2.2 million clones, 93% were seen once, and the ten largest hold 1.5% to 2%. The TCR sequence derives from a man aged 18-30 years in good health. Some clones in this sample may be carry-over from other donors' samples. The sequencing input was naive CD8+ T cells from PBMCs.

The CDR3 is CASSELGSPNTGELFF. CDR3 bases: TGTGCCAGCAGTGAATTAGGTAGTCCTAACACCGGGGAGCTGTTTTTT. This sequence joins TRBV25-1 and TRBJ2-2; D uncertain. The CDR3 has 16 amino acids. Germline CDR1 and CDR2: MGHDK and SYGVNS. V lost 1 base and J 2 bases, leaving 11 bases between the germline ends.